A selection of T cell receptor beta chains follows, all from one sample in a study of OX40 agonist ivuxolimab in advanced cancers. Sequenced by immunoSEQ multiplex PCR; TCRdb stores in-frame clones only, minus some. The sample includes around 80,000 clones, around 86% of them seen just once. This specimen was CD4+ or CD8+ T cells sorted from blood, taken in a trial of the OX40 agonist ivuxolimab. Receptors were obtained from an adult with an advanced solid tumor such as melanoma, head and neck, liver or kidney cancer. CDR3s include the opening cysteine and the closing phenylalanine or tryptophan. Fields, in order: clone size, J gene, V gene, CDR3 protein. Rows may omit the clone size; those that give it use once, few, many or a size class.

-,TRBJ2-1,TRBV6-1,CASTQGGQLNEQFF
-,TRBJ2-1,TRBV9,CASSVDQLPTLEQFF
-,TRBJ2-5,TRBV7-2,CASSWGPKETQYF
-,TRBJ2-7,TRBV7-3,CASSRLAGGREQYF
once,TRBJ1-2,TRBV29-1,CSVLADRRYGYTF
-,TRBJ1-6,TRBV4-1,CASSQAQGLNSPLHF
-,TRBJ1-5,TRBV27,CASSLSMVGLNSNQPQHF
-,TRBJ1-6,TRBV6-1,CASSGDRGAGNSPLHF
-,TRBJ2-2,TRBV7-9,CASSLEASNTGELFF
-,TRBJ2-7,TRBV5-4,CASSSLGLSAYEQYF
-,TRBJ2-7,TRBV6-5,CASSARENEQYF
once,TRBJ2-7,TRBV11-2,CASSSRGTGVYEQYF
-,TRBJ2-7,TRBV6-1,CASSIRGDEQYF
-,TRBJ2-3,TRBV6-5,CASSYSASGEGAQYF
-,TRBJ1-2,TRBV4-3,CASSSVPRGSYGYTF
-,TRBJ2-1,TRBV7-8,CASSSGLAGGLHNEQFF
-,TRBJ2-7,TRBV11-2,CASSLGSRGDNEQYF
-,TRBJ2-1,TRBV9,CASGVGRTSGSVYEQFF
-,TRBJ1-2,TRBV9,CASSVGQGPLYGGYTF
-,TRBJ2-1,TRBV2,CASSEVYEQFF
-,TRBJ2-3,TRBV5-4,CASSLGGLATDTQYF
-,TRBJ1-5,TRBV30,CAWSPKRGNQPQHF
-,TRBJ2-5,TRBV20-1,CSTGVGETQYF
once,TRBJ2-7,TRBV15,CATSRDSGWGSRVLEQYF
-,TRBJ1-1,TRBV5-1,CASNPAPNTEAFF
-,TRBJ2-3,TRBV5-6,CASSPEGDSTDTQYF
-,TRBJ1-5,TRBV10-2,CASREGTTDQPQHF
-,TRBJ1-5,TRBV4-3,CASSQDSGQAQHF
-,TRBJ1-5,TRBV11-3,CASSLNQNQPQHF
-,TRBJ2-7,TRBV9,CASSRRDRGSYEQYF
-,TRBJ2-5,TRBV5-1,CASSLEQETQYF
-,TRBJ2-2,TRBV11-1,CASSEAGGLDTGELFF
-,TRBJ2-5,TRBV5-4,CASSPGTSGQETQYF
-,TRBJ2-7,TRBV13,CASRASGRLYEQYF
-,TRBJ1-6,TRBV19,CATSSGKRYNSPLHF
-,TRBJ1-2,TRBV6-1,CASAEPGRDYGYTF
-,TRBJ2-7,TRBV6-1,CASKTGFGESEQYF
-,TRBJ2-7,TRBV4-2,CASSFGPLYEQYF
once,TRBJ2-7,TRBV18,CASSPGGSRQLSYEQYF
once,TRBJ2-7,TRBV7-2,CASSLDLPGQGNNEQYF